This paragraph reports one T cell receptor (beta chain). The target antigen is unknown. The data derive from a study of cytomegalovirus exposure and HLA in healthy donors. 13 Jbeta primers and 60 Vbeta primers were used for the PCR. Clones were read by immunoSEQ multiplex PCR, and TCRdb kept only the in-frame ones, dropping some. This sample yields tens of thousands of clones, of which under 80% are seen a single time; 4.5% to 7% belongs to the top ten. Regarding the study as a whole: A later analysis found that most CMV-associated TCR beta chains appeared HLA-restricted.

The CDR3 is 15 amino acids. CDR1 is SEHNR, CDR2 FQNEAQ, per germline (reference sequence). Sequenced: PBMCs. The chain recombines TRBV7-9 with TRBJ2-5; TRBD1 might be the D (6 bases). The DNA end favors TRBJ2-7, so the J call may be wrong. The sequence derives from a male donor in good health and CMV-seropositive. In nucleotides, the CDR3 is TGTGCCAGCAGCTCTAGACAGGCCCAACCCTACGAGCAGTACTTC. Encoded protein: CASSSRQAQPYEQYF.